The entry that follows covers one TCR beta chain sequence. Trimming shortened V by 2 bases and J by 3 bases, and 5 bases separated the two germline ends. The germline gives CDR1 SQVTM, CDR2 ANQGSEA. This CDR3 spans 12 amino acids. CD45RO-negative, CCR7-selected cells formed the naive CD8 fraction, which excluded terminally differentiated effector memory CD45RA+ cells. The donors were all Caucasian adults (living in Nashville, Tennessee). The assay was immunoSEQ multiplex PCR, and TCRdb's table has in-frame clones only and misses some. The sample shows under 600,000 clones, 98% of them seen only once. The record originates from a study of shared clonotypes between healthy human individuals.

Source material: naive CD8+ T cells sorted from blood. The rearrangement uses TRBV29-1 and TRBJ2-1; no definite D call. The origin of this receptor is a man aged 25-40 years in good health. CDR3 nucleotide sequence: TGCAGCGTTGAAAAGCGCTACAATGAGCAGTTCTTC. This translates into CSVEKRYNEQFF.